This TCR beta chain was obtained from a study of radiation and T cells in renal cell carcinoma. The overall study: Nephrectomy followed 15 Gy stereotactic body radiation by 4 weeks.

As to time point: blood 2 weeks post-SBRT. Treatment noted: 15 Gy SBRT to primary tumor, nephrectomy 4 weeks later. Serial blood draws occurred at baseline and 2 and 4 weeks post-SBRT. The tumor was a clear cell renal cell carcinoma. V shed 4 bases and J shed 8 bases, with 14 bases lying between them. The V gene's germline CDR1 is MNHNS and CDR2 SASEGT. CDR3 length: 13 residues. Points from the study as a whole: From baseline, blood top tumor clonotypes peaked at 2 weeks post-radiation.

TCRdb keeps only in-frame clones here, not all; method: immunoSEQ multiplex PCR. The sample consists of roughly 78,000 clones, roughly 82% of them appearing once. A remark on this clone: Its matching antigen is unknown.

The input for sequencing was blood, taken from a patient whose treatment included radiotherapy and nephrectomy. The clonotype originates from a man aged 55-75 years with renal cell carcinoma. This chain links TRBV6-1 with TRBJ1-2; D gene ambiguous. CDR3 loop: CASSARGRTGYTF. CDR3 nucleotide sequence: TGTGCCAGCAGTGCGCGTGGCAGAACGGGCTACACCTTC.